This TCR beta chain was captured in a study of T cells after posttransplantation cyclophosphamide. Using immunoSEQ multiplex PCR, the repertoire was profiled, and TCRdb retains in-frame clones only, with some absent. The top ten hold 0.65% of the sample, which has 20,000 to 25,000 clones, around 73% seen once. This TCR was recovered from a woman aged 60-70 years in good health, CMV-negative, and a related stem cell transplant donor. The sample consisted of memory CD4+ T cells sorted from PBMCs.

The DNA for the CDR3 is TGTGCCTGGAGTCTAGGACAGAAAAACATTCAGTACTTC. This encodes CAWSLGQKNIQYF. The J gene is TRBJ2-4, the V gene TRBV30; possible D gene TRBD1, 6 bases. The CDR3 has 13 amino acids. Trimming took 2 bases from V and 4 from J, leaving 9 bases between them. From germline, CDR1 is GTSNPN and CDR2 SVGIG (reference sequence).